The rows below give T cell receptor beta chains drawn from one sample of a study of T cell responses to AZD1222 COVID-19 vaccine. This table comes from immunoSEQ multiplex PCR, and its TCRdb copy is limited to in-frame clones, with some not included. The sample carries 150,000 or so clones, more than 75% recorded once. This material consisted of peripheral blood, taken on day 0 of MenACWY control vaccination. The receptors stem from an adult in good health. CDR3s include the opening cysteine and the closing phenylalanine or tryptophan. A D gene is named only where the DNA matches it firmly. Some rows mark clone size as missing; the rest say once, few, many or name a class of expanded clone.

d_gene,j_gene,v_gene,abundance,CDR3aa,CDR3nt
-,TRBJ1-5,TRBV28,-,CASKAELGQPQHF,TGTGCCAGCAAGGCTGAACTAGGGCAGCCCCAGCATTTT
-,TRBJ1-2,TRBV6-2/TRBV6-3,-,CASSWVFGYTF,TGTGCCAGCAGTTGGGTATTCGGCTACACCTTC
TRBD1,TRBJ1-1,TRBV4-1,-,CASSQDGTGVGGTEAFF,TGCGCCAGCAGCCAAGATGGGACAGGGGTGGGGGGCACTGAAGCTTTCTTT
-,TRBJ2-2,TRBV25-1,-,CASSESLHRRTIGELFF,TGTGCCAGCAGTGAATCCCTACATCGGCGAACAATCGGGGAGCTGTTTTTT
-,TRBJ2-3,TRBV3-1/TRBV3-2,-,CASRSGAALIADTQYF,TGTGCCAGCCGCTCCGGAGCGGCTCTTATAGCAGATACGCAGTATTTT
TRBD1,TRBJ1-2,TRBV28,-,CASTDRGRSIYGYTF,TGTGCCAGCACGGACAGGGGGCGTAGTATTTACGGCTACACCTTC
-,TRBJ2-3,TRBV3-1/TRBV3-2,once,CASSPGGRGRTDTQYF,TGTGCCAGCAGCCCCGGGGGGCGGGGGCGCACAGATACGCAGTATTTT
TRBD1,TRBJ2-3,TRBV6-5,-,CASSSTGGPTDTQYF,TGTGCCAGCAGTTCCACAGGGGGCCCCACAGATACGCAGTATTTT
-,TRBJ2-3,TRBV7-3,-,CASSPNGANADTQYF,TGTGCCAGCAGCCCGAACGGGGCGAACGCAGATACGCAGTATTTT
-,TRBJ2-5,TRBV10-2,-,CASSESQETQYF,TGCGCCAGCAGTGAGAGCCAAGAGACCCAGTACTTC
-,TRBJ2-3,TRBV7-9,-,CASTDPQTSTDTQYF,TGTGCCAGCACCGACCCTCAGACTAGCACAGATACGCAGTATTTT
-,TRBJ1-1,TRBV10-1,once,CASSESVGITEAFF,TGCGCCAGCAGTGAGTCCGTAGGGATCACTGAAGCTTTCTTT
-,TRBJ1-2,TRBV3-1/TRBV3-2,-,CASSQDTGDYGYTF,TGTGCCAGCAGCCAAGATACGGGGGACTATGGCTACACCTTC
TRBD2,TRBJ2-1,TRBV27,-,CASRLAVAGAYNEQFF,TGTGCCAGCAGGCTGGCCGTAGCGGGGGCCTACAATGAGCAGTTCTTC
-,TRBJ2-1,TRBV5-1,-,CASSLEIALNEQFF,TGCGCCAGCAGCTTGGAAATAGCTTTGAATGAGCAGTTCTTC
TRBD1,TRBJ1-2,TRBV6-6,-,CASSDRALWGYTF,TGTGCCAGCAGTGACAGGGCCCTGTGGGGCTACACCTTC
TRBD2,TRBJ2-1,TRBV5-1,-,CASSLYSGGSLEQFF,TGCGCCAGCAGCTTGTATAGCGGGGGGAGTCTTGAGCAGTTCTTC
-,TRBJ2-5,TRBV29-1,-,CSVAQGPQETQYF,TGCAGCGTTGCCCAGGGCCCCCAAGAGACCCAGTACTTC
-,TRBJ1-5,TRBV3-1/TRBV3-2,-,CASSPRGGGNQPQHF,TGTGCCAGCAGCCCCCGGGGGGGAGGCAATCAGCCCCAGCATTTT
TRBD1,TRBJ1-1,TRBV7-8,few,CASSNREGAGVEAFF,TGTGCCAGCAGCAATAGGGAGGGGGCAGGTGTTGAAGCTTTCTTT
TRBD2,TRBJ2-1,TRBV6-2/TRBV6-3,-,CASSPRGGLKEQFF,TGTGCCAGCAGCCCTCGGGGGGGCCTAAAAGAGCAGTTCTTC
TRBD1,TRBJ1-1,TRBV5-1,-,CASSFRGNTEAFF,TGCGCCAGCAGCTTCAGGGGGAATACTGAAGCTTTCTTT
-,TRBJ2-3,TRBV5-6,-,CASSFQATGTDTQYF,TGTGCCAGCAGCTTCCAGGCCACGGGCACAGATACGCAGTATTTT
TRBD1,TRBJ2-2,TRBV9,-,CASSVGQGYTGELFF,TGTGCCAGCAGCGTTGGACAGGGTTACACCGGGGAGCTGTTTTTT
-,TRBJ2-5,TRBV2,-,CASTRTSQETQYF,TGTGCCAGCACTCGGACAAGCCAAGAGACCCAGTACTTC
TRBD1,TRBJ2-2,TRBV3-1/TRBV3-2,-,CASSQPGTGRNTGELFF,TGTGCCAGCAGCCAACCCGGGACAGGACGGAACACCGGGGAGCTGTTTTTT
-,TRBJ2-1,TRBV7-3,-,CASSKTSPHEQFF,TGTGCCAGCTCAAAGACTAGTCCCCATGAGCAGTTCTTC
-,TRBJ2-4,TRBV19,-,CASSNRRLAKNIQYF,TGTGCCAGTAGCAATCGAAGACTAGCCAAAAACATTCAGTACTTC
-,TRBJ2-2,TRBV19,-,CASSIEFSGELFF,TGTGCCAGTAGTATTGAGTTTTCCGGGGAGCTGTTTTTT
TRBD1,TRBJ1-4,TRBV7-2,-,CASSLQGADEKLFF,TGTGCCAGCAGCTTACAGGGGGCGGATGAAAAACTGTTTTTT
-,TRBJ2-7,TRBV7-7,-,CASSLGSGYAYEQYF,TGTGCCAGCAGCTTGGGATCCGGATATGCGTACGAGCAGTACTTC
TRBD2,TRBJ2-2,TRBV9,-,CASSAGLAETGELFF,TGTGCCAGCAGCGCGGGACTAGCGGAAACCGGGGAGCTGTTTTTT
-,TRBJ1-5,TRBV30,-,CAWSDRDVRQPQHF,TGTGCCTGGAGTGACCGGGACGTTCGTCAGCCCCAGCATTTT
-,TRBJ2-1,TRBV3-1/TRBV3-2,-,CASSRGNEQFF,TGTGCCAGCAGTCGGGGGAATGAGCAGTTCTTC
-,TRBJ1-2,TRBV5-1,-,CASSLVGSNYGYTF,TGCGCCAGCAGCTTGGTGGGGTCCAACTATGGCTACACCTTC
-,TRBJ2-7,TRBV25-1,-,CASSDASAHEQYF,TGTGCCAGCAGTGACGCAAGCGCCCACGAGCAGTACTTC
TRBD1,TRBJ1-5,TRBV7-2,-,CASSVTGGGQPQHF,TGTGCCAGCAGCGTGACAGGGGGCGGTCAGCCCCAGCATTTT
-,TRBJ2-3,TRBV10-2,-,CASSESRKTDTQYF,TGCGCCAGCAGTGAGAGCAGGAAGACAGATACGCAGTATTTT
-,TRBJ1-6,TRBV18,-,CASSPLEGNSPLHF,TGTGCCAGCTCTCCCCTAGAGGGAAATTCACCCCTCCACTTT
TRBD2,TRBJ2-3,TRBV7-6,-,CASSPRLAAGGTIRYF,TGTGCCAGCAGCCCCCGACTTGCCGCGGGGGGCACCATTCGGTATTTT
TRBD1,TRBJ1-4,TRBV18,-,CASSTGTALEKLFF,TGTGCCAGCTCAACCGGGACAGCTCTGGAAAAACTGTTTTTT
-,TRBJ1-1,TRBV5-4,-,CASSLSLGSNTEAFF,TGTGCCAGCAGCTTGTCGCTAGGGTCGAACACTGAAGCTTTCTTT
TRBD1,TRBJ2-1,TRBV13,-,CASSFTGVGNEQFF,TGTGCCAGCAGCTTTACAGGGGTTGGGAATGAGCAGTTCTTC
-,TRBJ2-1,TRBV7-9,-,CASSLSWGQNEQFF,TGTGCCAGCAGCTTATCATGGGGCCAGAATGAGCAGTTCTTC
TRBD1,TRBJ1-4,TRBV23-1,-,CASSPRQGLGATNEKLFF,TGCGCCAGCAGTCCTCGACAGGGACTTGGGGCAACTAATGAAAAACTGTTTTTT
-,TRBJ2-3,TRBV4-1,-,CASSQAVGTDTQYF,TGCGCCAGCAGCCAAGCGGTGGGCACAGATACGCAGTATTTT